These 18 T cell receptor beta chains were sequenced from one sample in a study of T cells in Graves' hyperthyroidism and ophthalmopathy. The source material, RNA transcripts, was used to amplify TCR beta CDR3 regions. HTBI primers were the set used in a first-round RT-PCR of the TCR CDR3. A single record per CDR3 protein comes from TCRdb applying MiXCR to the multiplex PCR reads. Here the sample spans 410,000 or so distinct CDR3 sequences, about 14% being singletons. What was sequenced was blood. These receptor sequences come from a man aged 18 to 30 with Graves' ophthalmopathy.

This clonotype was counted many times. The chain has TRBV12-3 or TRBV12-4 and TRBJ2-7; 8 bases are shared with TRBD2. Germline trimming cut 5 bases from V and 1 base from J; bases unmatched to any gene: 10. The CDR3 extends over 16 amino acids. The CDR3 reads CASSTLSGTKSYEQYF. The CDR3 DNA reads as TGTGCCAGCAGTACCCTTAGCGGGACCAAGTCCTACGAGCAGTACTTC.

This clonotype was observed many times. The gene calls are TRBV20-1 and TRBJ2-3; no firm D call. CDR3 length: 15 residues. The germline V and J ends were trimmed by 6 bases and 1 base, with 17 bases remaining between them. Germline V gene sequence: CDR1 DFQATT, CDR2 SNEGSKA (reference sequence). In DNA form, the CDR3 reads TGCAGTGCCCCTCTCAGGCTGACTGGCACAGATACGCAGTATTTT. It encodes CSAPLRLTGTDTQYF.

This clonotype was seen many times. The CDR3 is CASSVFQYSNQPQHF. As DNA, the CDR3 is TGTGCCAGCAGTGTTTTCCAGTATAGCAATCAGCCCCAGCATTTT. V is TRBV2 and J is TRBJ1-5, with no clear D. The V and J ends lost 4 bases and 0 bases respectively, with 10 bases between them. The CDR3 has 15 amino acids. Germline V gene data show CDR1 as SNHLY and CDR2 as FYNNEI.

This clonotype was seen at least ten times. The J gene is TRBJ2-5, the V gene TRBV6-1; TRBD2 aligns across 8 bases. In germline, CDR1 is MNHNS, CDR2 SASEGT. The CDR3 length is 15 residues. J was trimmed by 3 bases and V by 5 bases; bases with no gene match: 8. The CDR3 DNA reads TGTGCCAGCAGTCCTTGGGGTAGCGGGGAAGAGACCCAGTACTTC. It specifies CASSPWGSGEETQYF.

Ten or more counts support this clonotype. The CDR3 loop reads CASSPGTLGNEQFF. The CDR3 region has the DNA TGTGCCAGCTCACCCGGAACTCTGGGAAATGAGCAGTTCTTC. The chain combines TRBV18 with TRBJ2-1; D unresolved. CDR3 length equals 14 residues. The germline V gene has CDR1 KGHSH and CDR2 LQKENI. V lost 3 bases and J 7 bases, leaving 13 bases between the germline ends.

This clonotype has at least ten counts. The rearrangement links TRBV2 to TRBJ2-3, with 11 bases that match TRBD1. Germline assignment: CDR1 SNHLY and CDR2 FYNNEI. The CDR3 has 16 residues. Trimming cost V 3 bases and J 0 bases; bases outside gene matches: 2. CDR3 coding DNA: TGTGCCAGCAGTGAGGGACAGGGGGGCAGCACAGATACGCAGTATTTT. Amino acid sequence: CASSEGQGGSTDTQYF.

In this sample, this clonotype turned up many times. The V call is TRBV7-2, the J call TRBJ2-5; D is tentatively TRBD1 or TRBD2 (5 bases each). Trimming pared 5 bases from V and 4 bases from J, leaving 17 bases between. Germline CDR1 reads SGHTA; CDR2 reads FQGNSA. CDR3 length: 15 amino acids. The CDR3 loop is CASSLRTRRSETQYF. The CDR3 nucleotides are TGTGCCAGCAGCCTACGGACAAGGAGGTCAGAGACCCAGTACTTC.

This clonotype came up many times. This chain links TRBV29-1 with TRBJ1-5, with D unclear. This CDR3 has 12 amino acids. V lost 0 bases and J lost 4, with 4 bases in between. Germline CDR1 and CDR2: SQVTM and ANQGSEA. CDR3 region: CSVEDGNQPQHF. The CDR3 DNA reads as TGCAGCGTTGAAGACGGGAATCAGCCCCAGCATTTT.

The CDR3 spells CASIGLANSYNEQFF. The DNA of the CDR3 is TGTGCCAGCATAGGTCTAGCGAATTCCTACAATGAGCAGTTCTTC. The chain combines TRBV2 with TRBJ2-1, with a tentative D call TRBD2 (6 bases). CDR1 is SNHLY, CDR2 FYNNEI, per germline. The V end lost 7 bases, the J end lost 1 base, and 14 bases lay between the germline ends. This CDR3 has 15 residues.

The table lists this clonotype with a count of one. A much larger clone lies a single base off, so this may be a read error. V usage is TRBV5-1 and J usage is TRBJ2-1, with TRBD2 matching over 11 bases. The CDR3 spans 14 residues. CDR1 is SGHRS and CDR2 is YFSETQ in the germline V gene. J lost 10 bases, V lost 4 bases, and 7 bases had no gene match. The CDR3 bases are TGCGCCAGCAGCCCCATAGCGGGAGGGTCCGAGCAGTTCTTC. Translation gives CASSPIAGGSEQFF.

This clonotype was observed many times. This chain joins TRBV5-8 and TRBJ2-3; D is unclear. The CDR3 is made up of 14 amino acids. CDR1 and CDR2 (germline): SGHTS, YDEGEE. V was shortened by 0 bases and J by 6 bases, with 11 bases between the two germline ends. CDR3 in amino acids: CASSLAPMGDTQYF. Here the CDR3 DNA reads TGTGCCAGCAGCTTGGCCCCCATGGGGGATACGCAGTATTTT.

CDR3 nucleotide sequence: TGCGCCAGCAGCACCGGGACTAGCGGGAGGGCCGGAGCAGATACGCAGTATTTT. This translates into CASSTGTSGRAGADTQYF. The chain combines TRBV10-1 with TRBJ2-3; TRBD2 aligns across 16 bases. Germline V lookup: CDR1 WNHNN, CDR2 SYGVQD (reference sequence). V was pared by 6 bases and J by 4 bases, with 10 bases of the junction left unmatched. This CDR3 is built from 18 residues.

This clonotype was observed at least ten times. The CDR3 DNA is TGTGCCAGCAGCTTCACAGGGTCTACCTACAATGAGCAGTTCTTC. Amino acid sequence: CASSFTGSTYNEQFF. V is TRBV12-3 or TRBV12-4 and J is TRBJ2-1; tentative D call: TRBD1 (6 bases). This CDR3 spans 15 amino acids. V was clipped by 6 bases and J by 2 bases, with 14 bases between them.

V and J are TRBV6-5 and TRBJ2-3; a weak D match, TRBD2 (6 bases). V gave up 3 bases and J gave up 1 base, with 14 bases separating them. The CDR3 contains 16 residues. In germline, CDR1 is MNHEY, CDR2 SVGAGI. DNA for the CDR3: TGTGCCAGCAGTTATGTAGGGCCTAGCGGCACAGATACGCAGTATTTT. Its protein product is CASSYVGPSGTDTQYF.

This clonotype occurred many times. V gene TRBV20-1 combines with J gene TRBJ2-5, with D perhaps matching TRBD2 (6 bases). V lost 1 base and J lost 5, with 20 bases in between. The CDR3 covers 16 residues. Germline V CDR1 and CDR2: DFQATT, SNEGSKA (reference sequence). CDR3 sequence reads: CSARGLARRGGETQYF. CDR3 nucleotides: TGCAGTGCTAGAGGATTGGCGAGGCGGGGCGGGGAGACCCAGTACTTC.

The table lists this clonotype with a few counts. A read error is possible here, since a much larger clone lies one base away. The chain joins TRBV28 to TRBJ2-3, with TRBD2 matching over 8 bases. This CDR3 is built from 15 residues. V dropped 7 bases and J dropped 7; count of bases not matched to a gene: 13. Looked up from germline, CDR1 is MDHEN and CDR2 is SYDVKM. CDR3 in DNA: TGTGCCAGCACGGGACTAACGGGGGGGCCAAATACGCAGTATTTT. Translated, it gives CASTGLTGGPNTQYF.

This clonotype was seen a handful of times. This sequence may be a read error, since a much larger clone differs from it by one base. V is TRBV11-2 and J is TRBJ2-5; TRBD1 might be the D (6 bases). This CDR3 is built from 13 residues. Germline-derived CDR1 and CDR2 are SGHAT and FQNNGV. CDR3 coding DNA: TGTGTCAGCAGGGGACCCTCTGAGGAGACCCAGTACTTC. This gives the protein CVSRGPSEETQYF.

This sequence joins TRBV20-1 and TRBJ2-1; 12 bases fit TRBD2. CDR1 and CDR2 from the germline V gene are DFQATT and SNEGSKA (reference sequence). This CDR3 region has 17 residues. The ends lost 6 bases at V and 1 base at J; junction bases unmatched: 10. CDR3 bases: TGCAGTGCCCGGACTAGCGGGGCCTACTCTTCCTACAATGAGCAGTTCTTC. Translation: CSARTSGAYSSYNEQFF.